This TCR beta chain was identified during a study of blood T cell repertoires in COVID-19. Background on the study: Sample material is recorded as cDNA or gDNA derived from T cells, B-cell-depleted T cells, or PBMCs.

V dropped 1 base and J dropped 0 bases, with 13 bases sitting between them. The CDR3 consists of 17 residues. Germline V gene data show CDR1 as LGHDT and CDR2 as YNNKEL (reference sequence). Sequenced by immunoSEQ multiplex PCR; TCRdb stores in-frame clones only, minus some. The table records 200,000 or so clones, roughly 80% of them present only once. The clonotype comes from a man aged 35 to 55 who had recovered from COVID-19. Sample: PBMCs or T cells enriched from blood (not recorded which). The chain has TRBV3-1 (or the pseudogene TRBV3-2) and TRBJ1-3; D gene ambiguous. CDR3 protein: CASSQGAGRNSGNTIYF. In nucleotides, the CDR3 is TGTGCCAGCAGCCAAGGAGCGGGCAGGAACTCTGGAAACACCATATATTTT.